These 25 T cell receptor beta chains were all obtained from the same sample, sequenced in a study of T cells in Graves' hyperthyroidism and ophthalmopathy. TCR beta CDR3 regions were amplified from RNA transcripts. In the first-round RT-PCR of the TCR CDR3, the HTBI primer set was used. TCRdb processed the multiplex PCR reads anew with MiXCR; each CDR3 protein has one entry. The sample holds some 740,000 distinct CDR3 sequences, about 15% seen once. The sequenced sample consisted of blood. These receptors came from a woman aged 18 to 35 with Graves' hyperthyroidism.

The chain joins TRBV25-1 to TRBJ1-4; D unclear. The V gene lost 1 base and the J gene lost 11 bases, with 14 bases spanning the gap. The CDR3 extends over 14 amino acids. Germline CDR1 is MGHDK and CDR2 is SYGVNS. The CDR3 protein is CASSESDGLGKLFF. CDR3 DNA sequence: TGTGCCAGCAGTGAATCCGACGGGCTGGGGAAACTGTTTTTT.

The V gene is TRBV6-6, the J gene TRBJ2-2; D not certain. Per the germline V gene, CDR1 is MNHNY and CDR2 is SVGAGI (reference sequence). The CDR3 covers 17 residues. The V and J ends lost 0 bases and 6 bases respectively, with 17 bases between them. CDR3 loop: CASSYSYVLASPGELFF. The DNA for the CDR3 is TGTGCCAGCAGTTACTCGTATGTTCTGGCGTCTCCCGGGGAGCTGTTTTTT.

In its sample, this clonotype was seen a few times. The V call is TRBV12-3 or TRBV12-4, the J call TRBJ2-5; 9 bases agree with TRBD2. V shed 3 bases and J 2 bases; nucleotides not matched to a gene: 4. This CDR3 region has 15 residues. CDR3 sequence: CASSFALAGQETQYF. The DNA of the CDR3 is TGTGCCAGCAGTTTTGCCCTAGCGGGACAAGAGACCCAGTACTTC.

This clonotype was seen only a few times. Germline and junction disagree at one end, which may indicate a read error. The V and J genes are TRBV7-9 and TRBJ2-2; D may be TRBD1 or TRBD2 (7 bases each). This CDR3 spans 16 amino acids. Germline V gene lookup returns CDR1 SEHNR and CDR2 FQNEAQ (reference sequence). This CDR3 is CASNLLLTGRGGELFF. The CDR3 DNA follows: TGTGCCAGCAACTTACTCCTGACAGGGAGGGGCGGGGAGCTGTTTTTT.

This clonotype was found many times. The chain combines TRBV6-2 or TRBV6-3 with TRBJ2-4, with a weak D call TRBD2 (5 bases). Trimming removed 6 bases from V and 3 bases from J, with 18 bases in between. The CDR3 sequence is 16 residues long. Per the germline V gene, CDR1 is MNHEY and CDR2 is SVGEGT. The CDR3 protein is CASSLISGPRKNIQYF. CDR3 in DNA: TGTGCCAGCAGCTTGATCAGCGGACCGCGCAAAAACATTCAGTACTTC.

This clonotype was seen many times. This chain links TRBV6-1 with TRBJ2-7; TRBD2 matches 11 bases. CDR3 length equals 15 residues. Germline V gene lookup returns CDR1 MNHNS and CDR2 SASEGT. V shed 6 bases and J 2 bases; nucleotides not matched to a gene: 6. The CDR3 nucleotides are TGTGCCAGCAGAGTCGGGACTAGCGGAACCTACGAGCAGTACTTC. Residues: CASRVGTSGTYEQYF.

This clonotype was seen many times. The chain links TRBV18 to TRBJ2-7; D call uncertain. Germline CDR1 KGHSH, CDR2 LQKENI. This CDR3 comprises 13 residues. Trimming left V 4 bases short and J 5 bases short, with 12 bases between. This chain's CDR3 is CASSRTAVDEQYF. The CDR3 DNA is TGTGCCAGCTCACGCACGGCTGTCGACGAGCAGTACTTC.

V is TRBV10-3 and J is TRBJ1-1, with D unclear. Between the trimmed V and J ends, which lost 3 bases and 1 base, there was a span of 9 bases. Germline V lookup: CDR1 ENHRY, CDR2 SYGVKD. The CDR3 consists of 14 residues. The CDR3 sequence is CAISDRVKNTEAFF. Written as DNA, the CDR3 is TGTGCCATCAGTGATAGGGTGAAGAACACTGAAGCTTTCTTT.

This clonotype was observed a few times. The rearrangement uses TRBV24-1 and TRBJ2-7; no reliable D call. The CDR3 runs 14 residues. V dropped 9 bases and J dropped 0 bases, with 14 bases sitting between them. Germline CDR1 is KGHDR and CDR2 is SFDVKD. CDR3 amino acids: CATASRSSSYEQYF. CDR3 DNA sequence: TGTGCCACCGCAAGCAGGTCTAGCTCCTACGAGCAGTACTTC.

The chain uses TRBV14 and TRBJ2-3; D is uncertain. Germline lookup yields CDR1 SGHDN and CDR2 FVKESK. The V end was cut by 3 bases, the J end by 8 bases, with 18 bases between. The CDR3 is 15 amino acids. The CDR3 loop reads CASSQEQRLLCTQYF. The CDR3 region has the DNA TGTGCCAGCAGCCAGGAACAGCGACTCCTCTGTACGCAGTATTTT. Combining the CDR3 with reference TRBV14 and TRBJ2-3 gives the whole variable domain EAGVTQFPSHSVIEKGQTVTLRCDPISGHDNLYWYRRVMGKEIKFLLHFVKESKQDESGMPNNRFLAERTGGTYSTLKVQPAELEDSGVYFCASSQEQRLLCTQYFGPGTRLTVL.

As regards this clonotype: Because the CDR3 is missing its conserved closing phenylalanine or tryptophan, this is likely a read error. CDR3 residues: CASSEVNTEAFL. The CDR3 DNA reads as TGTGCCAGCAGCGAGGTGAACACTGAAGCTTTCTTA. The chain joins TRBV9 to TRBJ1-1; no firm D call. V was clipped by 3 bases and J by 0 bases, with 3 bases between them. The CDR3 is 12 amino acids. Germline V lookup: CDR1 SGDLS, CDR2 YYNGEE.

V is TRBV2 and J is TRBJ2-5; 10 bases align to TRBD2. This CDR3 is built from 15 residues. Germline lookup yields CDR1 SNHLY and CDR2 FYNNEI. Losses at the gene ends were 1 base for V and 5 bases for J; bases not matched to a gene: 4. CDR3 nucleotides: TGTGCCAGCAGTGAAGATAGCGGGGGGCCTGAGACCCAGTACTTC. It encodes CASSEDSGGPETQYF.

This chain joins TRBV28 and TRBJ2-1, with D possibly being TRBD1 (5 bases). This CDR3 contains 13 residues. Germline V gives CDR1 MDHEN, CDR2 SYDVKM. The V and J ends lost 6 bases and 5 bases respectively, with 11 bases between them. The CDR3 reads CASRTDSHNEQFF. CDR3 nucleotide sequence: TGTGCCAGCAGGACAGACAGTCACAATGAGCAGTTCTTC. Complete variable domain (other parts from reference TRBV28 and TRBJ2-1): DVKVTQSSRYLVKRTGEKVFLECVQDMDHENMFWYRQDPGLGLRLIYFSYDVKMKEKGDIPEGYSVSREKKERFSLILESASTNQTSMYLCASRTDSHNEQFFGPGTRLTVL.

This clonotype has just a few counts. The chain recombines TRBV5-6 with TRBJ2-1; 8 bases agree with TRBD2. Germline CDR1 and CDR2: SGHDT and YYEEEE. CDR3 size: 17 residues. Germline trimming cut 1 base from V and 0 bases from J; bases unmatched to any gene: 6. CDR3 sequence reads: CASSLPLAGFSYNEQFF. The CDR3 nucleotides read TGTGCCAGCAGCTTGCCCCTAGCGGGCTTCTCCTACAATGAGCAGTTCTTC. The full variable domain, its missing parts supplied by reference TRBV5-6 and TRBJ2-1, is DAGVTQSPTHLIKTRGQQVTLRCSPKSGHDTVSWYQQALGQGPQFIFQYYEEEERQRGNFPDRFSGHQFPNYSSELNVNALLLGDSALYLCASSLPLAGFSYNEQFFGPGTRLTVL.

This clonotype was observed at least ten times. This rearrangement joins TRBV7-3 to TRBJ2-3; a possible D gene is TRBD2 (7 bases). V lost 2 bases, J lost 4 bases, and 13 bases lay in between. The germline gives CDR1 SGHTA, CDR2 FQGTGA. This CDR3 has 15 amino acids. CDR3 coding DNA: TGTGCCAGCAGCTTAGTCGGCGGGGGCTCAGATACGCAGTATTTT. Translating gives CASSLVGGGSDTQYF. The full variable domain, its missing parts supplied by reference TRBV7-3 and TRBJ2-3, is GAGVSQTPSNKVTEKGKYVELRCDPISGHTALYWYRQSLGQGPEFLIYFQGTGAADDSGLPNDRFFAVRPEGSVSTLKIQRTERGDSAVYLCASSLVGGGSDTQYFGPGTRLTVL.

This chain joins TRBV6-6 and TRBJ1-1; D not certain. V was shortened by 2 bases and J by 8 bases, with 12 bases between the two germline ends. The CDR3 sequence is 13 residues long. Looked up from germline, CDR1 is MNHNY and CDR2 is SVGAGI (reference sequence). The CDR3 is CASSYAHWAEAFF. For the CDR3, the DNA is TGTGCCAGCAGTTACGCTCATTGGGCCGAAGCTTTCTTT.

This clonotype was seen ten or more times. The chain recombines TRBV11-3 with TRBJ2-1; the D is unclear. V was shortened by 0 bases and J by 1 base, with 7 bases between the two germline ends. The CDR3 consists of 15 residues. Germline-derived CDR1 and CDR2 are SGHNT and YENEEA. The CDR3 region is CASSLEDASYNEQFF. CDR3 coding DNA: TGTGCCAGCAGCTTAGAGGACGCATCCTACAATGAGCAGTTCTTC.

This clonotype was picked up many times. The V call is TRBV28, the J call TRBJ2-2; TRBD1 agrees at 7 bases. CDR1 is MDHEN and CDR2 is SYDVKM in the germline V gene. The CDR3 is made up of 17 amino acids. The V and J ends lost 4 bases and 0 bases, in that order; junction bases with no gene match: 8. Written as DNA, the CDR3 is TGTGCCAGCAGTTCCCTGTTTGGACAGGCGAACACCGGGGAGCTGTTTTTT. It is translated as CASSSLFGQANTGELFF.

In this sample, this clonotype turned up a few times. The rearrangement links TRBV7-9 to TRBJ1-1; D is uncertain. Trimming removed 2 bases at V and 3 bases at J, with 10 bases between. In germline, CDR1 is SEHNR, CDR2 FQNEAQ (reference sequence). CDR3 size: 14 residues. DNA for the CDR3: TGTGCCAGCAGCTTATTCGGCGGGGACACTGAAGCTTTCTTT. Its protein is CASSLFGGDTEAFF. Full variable domain (remainder filled in from reference TRBV7-9 and TRBJ1-1): DTGVSQNPRHKITKRGQNVTFRCDPISEHNRLYWYRQTLGQGPEFLTYFQNEAQLEKSRLLSDRFSAERPKGSFSTLEIQRTEQGDSAMYLCASSLFGGDTEAFFGQGTRLTVV.

This clonotype was observed many times. Here the CDR3 omits its conserved ending phenylalanine or tryptophan, so a read error is the likely source. CDR3 nucleotide sequence: TGTGCCAGCTCCCTTGGGACCTACGAGCAGTACCTC. Amino acid sequence: CASSLGTYEQYL. The gene calls are TRBV6-2 or TRBV6-3 and TRBJ2-7, with unresolved D. V dropped 8 bases and J dropped 2 bases, with 10 bases sitting between them. Germline V gene lookup returns CDR1 MNHEY and CDR2 SVGEGT. This CDR3 comprises 12 residues.

V usage is TRBV20-1 and J usage is TRBJ2-7; maybe TRBD2 (6 bases). V gave up 2 bases and J gave up 2 bases, with 13 bases separating them. CDR3 length: 14 amino acids. Per the germline V gene, CDR1 is DFQATT and CDR2 is SNEGSKA (reference sequence). The CDR3 spells CSARSVGGPYEQYF. CDR3 DNA sequence: TGCAGTGCTAGATCTGTGGGAGGTCCCTACGAGCAGTACTTC.

Only a few counts were recorded for this clonotype. V and J are TRBV28 and TRBJ1-2; weak D call: TRBD1 (5 bases). Germline V gene sequence: CDR1 MDHEN, CDR2 SYDVKM. This CDR3 is 15 amino acids long. V lost 6 bases and J 4 bases, leaving 18 bases between the germline ends. As DNA, the CDR3 is TGTGCCAGCAGGACAGAAAAGGAGGGCCTCTATGGCTACACCTTC. Translation: CASRTEKEGLYGYTF.

This clonotype came up many times. The chain couples TRBV29-1 to TRBJ2-5, with D uncertain. The CDR3 is 10 residues long. Germline values: CDR1 SQVTM, CDR2 ANQGSEA. V was pared by 7 bases and J by 3 bases, with 6 bases between. The CDR3 protein is CSGREETQYF. In nucleotides, the CDR3 is TGCAGCGGCCGAGAAGAGACCCAGTACTTC. The entire variable domain, with the rest obtained from reference TRBV29-1 and TRBJ2-5, is as follows: SAVISQKPSRDICQRGTSLTIQCQVDSQVTMMFWYRQQPGQSLTLIATANQGSEATYESGFVIDKFPISRPNLTFSTLTVSNMSPEDSSIYLCSGREETQYFGPGTRLLVL.

This chain links TRBV6-5 with TRBJ2-1; D is possibly TRBD1 (5 bases). V dropped 2 bases and J dropped 6 bases, with 11 bases sitting between them. The CDR3 spans 14 residues. The germline CDR1 and CDR2 sequences are MNHEY and SVGAGI. CDR3: CASSYQGRVNEQFF. The CDR3 DNA sequence: TGTGCCAGCAGTTACCAGGGCAGGGTCAATGAGCAGTTCTTC.

V gene TRBV30 combines with J gene TRBJ2-7; D perhaps matches TRBD2 (6 bases). Germline V gene data show CDR1 as GTSNPN and CDR2 as SVGIG (reference sequence). Trimming cost V 5 bases and J 3 bases, with 11 bases left between them. The CDR3 totals 12 residues. The DNA of the CDR3 is TGTGCCTGGGGGCTGACTAGCTACGAGCAGTACTTC. Amino acid sequence: CAWGLTSYEQYF.